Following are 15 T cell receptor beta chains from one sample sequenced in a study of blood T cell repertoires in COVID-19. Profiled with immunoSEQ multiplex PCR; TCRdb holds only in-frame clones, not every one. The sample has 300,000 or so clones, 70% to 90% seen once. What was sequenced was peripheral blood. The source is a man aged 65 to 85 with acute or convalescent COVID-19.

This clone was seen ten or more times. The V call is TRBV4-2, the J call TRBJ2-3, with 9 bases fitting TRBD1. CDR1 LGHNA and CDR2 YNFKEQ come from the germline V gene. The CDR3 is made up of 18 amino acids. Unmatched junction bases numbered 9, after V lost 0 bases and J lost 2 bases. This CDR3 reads CASSQEGQGSTATDTQYF. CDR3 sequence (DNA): TGTGCCAGCAGCCAAGAAGGACAGGGGTCCACCGCCACAGATACGCAGTATTTT.

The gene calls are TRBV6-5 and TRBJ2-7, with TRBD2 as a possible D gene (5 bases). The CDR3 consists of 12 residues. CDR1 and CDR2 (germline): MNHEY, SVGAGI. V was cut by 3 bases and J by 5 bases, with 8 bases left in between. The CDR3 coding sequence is TGTGCCAGCAGTTATCGGGGTAACGAGCAGTACTTC. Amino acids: CASSYRGNEQYF.

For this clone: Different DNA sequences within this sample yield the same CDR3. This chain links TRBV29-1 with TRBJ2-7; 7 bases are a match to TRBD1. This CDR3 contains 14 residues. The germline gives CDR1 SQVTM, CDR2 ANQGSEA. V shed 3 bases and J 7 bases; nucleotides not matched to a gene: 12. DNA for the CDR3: TGCAGCGTTGATGTGGCAGGGGGTCGTTATGAGCAGTACTTC. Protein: CSVDVAGGRYEQYF.

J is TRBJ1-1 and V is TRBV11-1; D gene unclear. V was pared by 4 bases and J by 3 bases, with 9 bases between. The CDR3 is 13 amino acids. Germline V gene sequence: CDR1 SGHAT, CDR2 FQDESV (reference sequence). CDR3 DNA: TGTGCCAGCAGCTGGACGCGGGACACTGAAGCTTTCTTT. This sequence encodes CASSWTRDTEAFF.

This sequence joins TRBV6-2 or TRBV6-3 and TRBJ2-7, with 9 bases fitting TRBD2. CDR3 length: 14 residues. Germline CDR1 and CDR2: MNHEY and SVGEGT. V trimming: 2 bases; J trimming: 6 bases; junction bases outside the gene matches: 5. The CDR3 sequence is CASSYKAGGVEQYF. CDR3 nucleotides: TGTGCCAGCAGTTACAAAGCGGGAGGCGTCGAGCAGTACTTC.

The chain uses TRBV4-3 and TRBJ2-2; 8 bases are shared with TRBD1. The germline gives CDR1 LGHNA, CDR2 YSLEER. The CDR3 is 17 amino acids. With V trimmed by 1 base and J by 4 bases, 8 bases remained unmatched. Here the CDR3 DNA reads TGCGCCAGCAGCCAAGCCGCCGGGACAGGTGTCACCGGGGAGCTGTTTTTT. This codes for CASSQAAGTGVTGELFF.

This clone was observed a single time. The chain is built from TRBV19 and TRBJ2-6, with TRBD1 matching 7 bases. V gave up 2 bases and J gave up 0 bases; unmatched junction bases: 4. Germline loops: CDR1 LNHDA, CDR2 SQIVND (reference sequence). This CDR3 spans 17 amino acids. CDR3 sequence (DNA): TGTGCCAGTAGTATATCGAAGGGGGCCTCTGGGGCCAACGTCCTGACTTTC. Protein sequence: CASSISKGASGANVLTF. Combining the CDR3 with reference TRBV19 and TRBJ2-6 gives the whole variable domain DGGITQSPKYLFRKEGQNVTLSCEQNLNHDAMYWYRQDPGQGLRLIYYSQIVNDFQKGDIAEGYSVSREKKESFPLTVTSAQKNPTAFYLCASSISKGASGANVLTFGAGSRLTVL.

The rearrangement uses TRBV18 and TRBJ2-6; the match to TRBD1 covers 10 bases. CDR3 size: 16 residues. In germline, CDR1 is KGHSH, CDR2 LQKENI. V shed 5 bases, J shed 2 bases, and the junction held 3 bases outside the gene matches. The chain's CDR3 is CASSVTGGAGANVLTF. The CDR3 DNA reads TGTGCCAGCTCAGTGACAGGGGGCGCTGGGGCCAACGTCCTGACTTTC.

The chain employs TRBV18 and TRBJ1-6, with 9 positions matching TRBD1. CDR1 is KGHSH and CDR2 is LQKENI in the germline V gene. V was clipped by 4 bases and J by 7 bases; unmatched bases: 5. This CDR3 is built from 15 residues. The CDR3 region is CASSLGQGDNSPLHF. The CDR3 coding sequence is TGTGCCAGCTCACTGGGACAGGGTGACAATTCACCCCTCCACTTT.

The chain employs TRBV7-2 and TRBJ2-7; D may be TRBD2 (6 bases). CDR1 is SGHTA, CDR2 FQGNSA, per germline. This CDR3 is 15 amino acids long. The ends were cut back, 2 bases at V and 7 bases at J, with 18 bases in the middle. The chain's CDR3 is CASSLQVGGFGEQYF. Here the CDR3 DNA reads TGTGCCAGCAGCTTACAGGTCGGGGGATTCGGGGAGCAGTACTTC.

In DNA, the CDR3 is TGCGCCAGCAGCATAACCGGGACAGGGGGCGAGACCCAGTACTTC. As protein: CASSITGTGGETQYF. The chain uses TRBV5-1 and TRBJ2-5; the match to TRBD1 covers 12 bases. This CDR3 contains 15 residues. Germline trimming cut 4 bases from V and 5 bases from J; bases unmatched to any gene: 6. Germline loops: CDR1 SGHRS, CDR2 YFSETQ.

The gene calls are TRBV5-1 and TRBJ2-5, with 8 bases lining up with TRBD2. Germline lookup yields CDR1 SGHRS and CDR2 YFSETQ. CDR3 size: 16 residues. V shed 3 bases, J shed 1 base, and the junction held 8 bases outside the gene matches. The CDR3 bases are TGCGCCAGCAGCTCCCTGGGACTAGGGGGCCAAGAGACCCAGTACTTC. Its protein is CASSSLGLGGQETQYF.

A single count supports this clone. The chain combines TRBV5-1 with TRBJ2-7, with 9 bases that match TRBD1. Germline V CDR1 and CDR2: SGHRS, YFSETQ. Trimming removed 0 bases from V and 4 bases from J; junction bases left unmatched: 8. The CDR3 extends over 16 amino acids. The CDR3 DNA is TGCGCCAGCAGCTTGGCCAGGAGGACAGGGGAATACGAGCAGTACTTC. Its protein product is CASSLARRTGEYEQYF.

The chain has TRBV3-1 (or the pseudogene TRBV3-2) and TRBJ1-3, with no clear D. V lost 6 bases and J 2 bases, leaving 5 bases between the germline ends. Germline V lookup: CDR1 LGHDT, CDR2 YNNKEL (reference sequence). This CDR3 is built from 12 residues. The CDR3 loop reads CASREAGNTIYF. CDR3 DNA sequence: TGTGCCAGCAGGGAGGCTGGAAACACCATATATTTT.

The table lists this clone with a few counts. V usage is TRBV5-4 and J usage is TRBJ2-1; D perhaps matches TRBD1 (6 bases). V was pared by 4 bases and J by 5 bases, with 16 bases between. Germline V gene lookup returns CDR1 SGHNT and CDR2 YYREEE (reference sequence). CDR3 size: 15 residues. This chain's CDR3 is CASSPDSWGDNEQFF. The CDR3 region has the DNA TGTGCCAGCAGCCCGGACAGCTGGGGTGACAATGAGCAGTTCTTC.